Each of the 17 T cell receptor beta chains below was sequenced from the same sample in a study of blood T cells in healthy people across ages. Sample-barcoded 5' priming and a J-beta primer mix drove a second PCR of roughly 7 to 11 cycles. In TCRdb, the 5' RACE reads were re-called with MiXCR into one record per CDR3 protein. The table has some 800,000 distinct CDR3 sequences, 40% to 50% seen once; the top ten hold roughly 19%. Sequencing used blood. These receptors were obtained from a man aged 60 to 69 in good health.

This clonotype was detected a few times. This chain joins TRBV18 and TRBJ2-4; maybe TRBD1 (6 bases). The CDR3 is made up of 17 amino acids. Germline V gives CDR1 KGHSH, CDR2 LQKENI. V was clipped by 1 base and J by 13 bases, with 26 bases between them. CDR3 in amino acids: CASSPLGPGTPTREQYF. The CDR3, as DNA: TGTGCCAGCTCACCACTAGGCCCCGGGACACCCACGAGAGAGCAGTACTTC.

V and J are TRBV7-2 and TRBJ1-4, with D maybe TRBD1 (6 bases). Trimming shortened V by 4 bases and J by 8 bases, and 20 bases separated the two germline ends. Germline CDR1 and CDR2: SGHTA and FQGNSA. The CDR3 is 16 residues long. The CDR3 DNA sequence: TGTGCCAGCAGCTCGCTGACAGGCTTAAAGGACGAAAAACTGTTTTTT. It encodes CASSSLTGLKDEKLFF.

This clonotype was seen more than once but under ten times. V gene TRBV7-2 combines with J gene TRBJ2-7; TRBD2 matches 8 bases. Germline V lookup: CDR1 SGHTA, CDR2 FQGNSA. The CDR3 has 15 residues. The junction had 10 bases not matched to a gene; V was cut back by 6 bases and J by 3 bases. The CDR3 coding sequence is TGTGCCAGCAGAGAAAACCGGGGGGGCGTCTACGAGCAGTACTTC. This codes for CASRENRGGVYEQYF. The full variable domain, completed using reference TRBV7-2 and TRBJ2-7, is GAGVSQSPSNKVTEKGKDVELRCDPISGHTALYWYRQSLGQGLEFLIYFQGNSAPDKSGLPSDRFSAERTGGSVSTLTIQRTQQEDSAVYLCASRENRGGVYEQYFGPGTRLTVT.

The rearrangement links TRBV7-2 to TRBJ2-1; 8 positions match TRBD2. The CDR3 totals 15 residues. The germline CDR1 and CDR2 sequences are SGHTA and FQGNSA. V lost 1 base to trimming and J lost 10 bases; unmatched junction nucleotides: 9. The CDR3 loop is CASSLDGAGAREQFF. The CDR3 nucleotides are TGTGCCAGCAGCTTAGATGGAGCGGGGGCCCGGGAGCAGTTCTTC.

V and J are TRBV20-1 and TRBJ2-5, with 10 bases aligning to TRBD2. This CDR3 is 15 amino acids long. Unmatched junction bases numbered 8, after V lost 3 bases and J lost 4 bases. Germline lookup yields CDR1 DFQATT and CDR2 SNEGSKA (reference sequence). CDR3: CSASPSGGSGETQYF. The DNA for the CDR3 is TGCAGTGCTAGTCCTAGCGGGGGCTCGGGAGAGACCCAGTACTTC.

This chain uses TRBV4-3 with TRBJ1-4; no reliable D call. CDR3 length equals 14 residues. CDR1 is LGHNA and CDR2 is YSLEER in the germline V gene. The V and J ends lost 0 bases and 4 bases respectively, with 6 bases between them. Here the CDR3 reads CASSQDRYNEKLFF. In DNA form, the CDR3 reads TGCGCCAGCAGCCAAGACCGGTATAATGAAAAACTGTTTTTT.

This clonotype was observed a few times. The genes are TRBV6-5 and TRBJ2-3, with D possibly matching TRBD1 (5 bases). This CDR3 is built from 17 residues. Trimming took off 0 bases at V and 0 bases at J, with 13 bases between the two ends. Germline V gene lookup returns CDR1 MNHEY and CDR2 SVGAGI. CDR3 residues: CASSYSGPRRSTDTQYF. For the CDR3, the DNA is TGTGCCAGCAGTTACTCGGGGCCTCGGAGAAGCACAGATACGCAGTATTTT.

The chain has TRBV3-1 and TRBJ2-7; tentatively, D is TRBD1 or TRBD2 (6 bases each). The last part of the DNA fits TRBJ2-5 better; the J call may be wrong. The CDR3 contains 16 residues. Germline CDR1 and CDR2: LGHDT and YNNKEL (reference sequence). The CDR3 DNA reads TGTGCCAGCAGCCAAGAACACGTCGGGGGCGGGGAGACCCAGTACTTC. Residues: CASSQEHVGGGETQYF.

This clonotype appeared a few times. V is TRBV10-3 and J is TRBJ2-7; D is undetermined. Per the germline V gene, CDR1 is ENHRY and CDR2 is SYGVKD. CDR3 length: 14 amino acids. Trimming took 1 base from V and 2 from J, leaving 9 bases between them. The CDR3 loop reads CAISELYGPYEQYF. The CDR3 region has the DNA TGTGCCATCAGTGAGTTGTACGGCCCCTACGAGCAGTACTTC.

This clonotype was counted between two and nine times. The chain links TRBV9 to TRBJ1-2; the D is unclear. The CDR3 is 15 amino acids. Trimming left V 0 bases short and J 4 bases short, with 13 bases between. Germline loops: CDR1 SGDLS, CDR2 YYNGEE. For the CDR3, the DNA is TGTGCCAGCAGCGTAGGCCAGCCTCCTACCTATGGCTACACCTTC. Protein sequence: CASSVGQPPTYGYTF.

The chain has TRBV7-2 and TRBJ2-3, with TRBD2 as a possible D gene (7 bases). The CDR3 has 15 amino acids. CDR1 is SGHTA, CDR2 FQGNSA, per germline. V was clipped by 5 bases and J by 4 bases, with 16 bases between them. CDR3 in DNA: TGTGCCAGCAGCGTACGGGGGGCGGGGTCAGATACGCAGTATTTT. It encodes CASSVRGAGSDTQYF. Combining the CDR3 with reference TRBV7-2 and TRBJ2-3 gives the whole variable domain GAGVSQSPSNKVTEKGKDVELRCDPISGHTALYWYRQSLGQGLEFLIYFQGNSAPDKSGLPSDRFSAERTGGSVSTLTIQRTQQEDSAVYLCASSVRGAGSDTQYFGPGTRLTVL.

The rearrangement uses TRBV6-5 and TRBJ1-6; 9 bases align to TRBD1. The germline V gene has CDR1 MNHEY and CDR2 SVGAGI. Trimming took 5 bases from V and 7 from J; bases not matched to a gene: 6. This CDR3 has 15 residues. Here the CDR3 reads CASSRPGQGNSPLHF. The CDR3 coding sequence is TGTGCCAGCAGTCGACCGGGACAGGGCAATTCACCCCTCCACTTT.

This sequence joins TRBV20-1 and TRBJ2-7; weak D call: TRBD2 (5 bases). The CDR3 length is 15 residues. Germline loops: CDR1 DFQATT, CDR2 SNEGSKA (reference sequence). V was cut by 5 bases and J by 1 base, with 18 bases left in between. This CDR3 reads CSAPRIRTLSYEQYF. CDR3 in DNA: TGCAGTGCTCCCAGGATACGGACTCTTTCCTACGAGCAGTACTTC.

This clonotype was found a few times. The genes are TRBV5-5 and TRBJ2-5, with D uncertain. The CDR3 is made up of 12 amino acids. CDR1 SGHKS and CDR2 YYEKEE come from the germline V gene (reference sequence). The V and J ends lost 6 bases and 5 bases respectively, with 11 bases between them. Here the CDR3 DNA reads TGTGCCAGCAACGACCCCTGGGAGACCCAGTACTTC. Protein sequence: CASNDPWETQYF.

This clonotype has just a few counts. This chain connects TRBV11-2 to TRBJ2-1; TRBD1 might be the D (5 bases). Trimming removed 1 base from V and 1 base from J, with 11 bases in between. The CDR3 sequence is 16 residues long. Germline-derived CDR1 and CDR2 are SGHAT and FQNNGV. Here the CDR3 DNA reads TGTGCCAGCAGCTTAGGGGGCCCTAGTTCCTACAATGAGCAGTTCTTC. Its translation: CASSLGGPSSYNEQFF.

In this sample, this clonotype turned up a few times. The CDR3 DNA is TGTGCCAGCAGCGAGGACAGGGTAACCGAGCAGTACTTC. Its protein product is CASSEDRVTEQYF. V and J are TRBV9 and TRBJ2-7; the match to TRBD1 covers 8 bases. The CDR3 runs 13 residues. Looked up from germline, CDR1 is SGDLS and CDR2 is YYNGEE. After removal of 3 bases from V and 6 bases from J, the junction contained 5 bases not matched to a gene.

J is TRBJ1-2 and V is TRBV30; D remains unclear. V lost 0 bases and J lost 4, with 15 bases in between. Germline CDR1 is GTSNPN and CDR2 is SVGIG (reference sequence). The CDR3 spans 15 residues. CDR3 residues: CAWSVEGGAAYGYTF. The CDR3 nucleotides read TGTGCCTGGAGTGTGGAAGGCGGCGCGGCCTATGGCTACACCTTC.